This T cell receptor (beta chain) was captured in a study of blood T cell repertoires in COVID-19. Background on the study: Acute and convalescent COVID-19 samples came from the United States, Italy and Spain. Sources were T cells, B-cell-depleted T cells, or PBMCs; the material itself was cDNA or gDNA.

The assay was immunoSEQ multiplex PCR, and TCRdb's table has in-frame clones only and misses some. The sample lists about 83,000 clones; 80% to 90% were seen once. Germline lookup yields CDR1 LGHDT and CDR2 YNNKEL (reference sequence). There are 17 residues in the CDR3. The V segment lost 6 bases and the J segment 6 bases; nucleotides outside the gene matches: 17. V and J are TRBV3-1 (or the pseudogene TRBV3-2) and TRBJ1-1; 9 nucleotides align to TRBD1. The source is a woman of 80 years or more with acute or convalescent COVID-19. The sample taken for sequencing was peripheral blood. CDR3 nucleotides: TGTGCCAGCAGAAGCTCAAGGGGGGGACAGGGACTCTCTGAAGCTTTCTTT. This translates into CASRSSRGGQGLSEAFF.